A single sample gave rise to the 15 T cell receptor beta chains below, sequenced in a study of blood T cells in healthy people across ages (dated by TCRdb to between 2015 and 2016). To prepare the library, 5' RACE was applied. Sequencing was performed on an Illumina HiSeq 2500. A second PCR of roughly 7 to 11 cycles was performed with a sample-barcoded 5' primer and a J-beta primer mix. TCRdb reran the public reads through fastp at Q25 and MiXCR, keeping productive beta chains. CDR3 protein sequences are deduplicated, and each keeps its most common genes and DNA. Recorded for this sample are about 1.6 million distinct CDR3 sequences; 30% to 40% of them occurred a single time. In total, the top ten clones hold around 11% of the sample. Sequenced material: blood. These receptors were collected from a woman aged 30 to 39 in good health.

The chain is built from TRBV7-6 and TRBJ2-1; maybe TRBD1 (6 bases). The better agreement between TRBJ2-7 and the DNA end casts doubt on the J call. The CDR3 totals 13 residues. Germline V gene sequence: CDR1 SGHVS, CDR2 FNYEAQ. DNA for the CDR3: TGTGCCAGCAGCATCAGACAGGTCAATGAGCAGTACTTC. This sequence encodes CASSIRQVNEQYF.

The chain recombines TRBV28 with TRBJ2-1; 9 positions match TRBD2. There are 15 residues in the CDR3. Germline CDR1 and CDR2: MDHEN and SYDVKM. Trimming at V came to 5 bases and at J to 8 bases, leaving 10 bases not matched to a gene. In DNA, the CDR3 is TGTGCCAGCAGTCCCTGGCTAGCGGGATCTTATGAGCAGTTCTTC. Residues: CASSPWLAGSYEQFF.

The rearrangement joins TRBV27 to TRBJ1-5, with D uncertain. The germline V gene encodes CDR1 MNHEY and CDR2 SMNVEV (reference sequence). CDR3 size: 15 residues. Trimming stripped 5 bases from V and 7 bases from J, with 18 bases between. The CDR3 reads CASSPTVYGVQPQHF. CDR3 nucleotide sequence: TGTGCCAGCAGTCCCACCGTATACGGGGTACAGCCCCAGCATTTT.

This clonotype was detected a few times. V and J are TRBV10-3 and TRBJ1-1; TRBD1 matches 7 bases. The CDR3 has 16 residues. Losses at the gene ends were 1 base for V and 1 base for J; bases not matched to a gene: 6. Germline assignment: CDR1 ENHRY and CDR2 SYGVKD. This CDR3 reads CAISELEGATNTEAFF. The CDR3 DNA is TGTGCCATCAGTGAGTTAGAGGGGGCTACGAACACTGAAGCTTTCTTT.

The rearrangement links TRBV7-2 to TRBJ2-1; TRBD2 agrees at 11 bases. The CDR3 loop spans 15 amino acids. Germline assignment: CDR1 SGHTA and CDR2 FQGNSA. V lost 6 bases and J lost 5; bases outside the gene matches: 6. CDR3 residues: CASSRSGGGNNEQFF. The CDR3 DNA follows: TGTGCCAGCAGTCGTAGCGGGGGGGGTAACAATGAGCAGTTCTTC.

This clonotype was observed a few times. The chain recombines TRBV4-1 with TRBJ2-3; D is possibly TRBD2 (7 bases). Germline V CDR1 and CDR2: MGHRA, YSYEKL. Trimming took off 4 bases at V and 2 bases at J, with 16 bases between the two ends. The CDR3 sequence is 16 residues long. This chain's CDR3 is CASSRLGGQITDTQYF. DNA for the CDR3: TGCGCCAGCAGCCGCCTCGGGGGGCAGATCACAGATACGCAGTATTTT.

This clonotype was picked up one time. The chain recombines TRBV6-1 with TRBJ2-3; D remains unclear. The CDR3 totals 12 residues. CDR1 and CDR2 (germline): MNHNS, SASEGT. Trimming pared 2 bases from V and 8 bases from J, leaving 8 bases between. The DNA for the CDR3 is TGTGCCAGCAGTGAACCCTTACCTACGCAGTATTTT. This translates into CASSEPLPTQYF.

The chain couples TRBV28 to TRBJ2-1, with D perhaps TRBD1 or TRBD2 (5 bases each). The V gene lost 5 bases and the J gene lost 4 bases, with 18 bases spanning the gap. Germline V gene lookup returns CDR1 MDHEN and CDR2 SYDVKM. This CDR3 region has 16 residues. CDR3 protein: CASSERAGWGYNEQFF. The DNA of the CDR3 is TGTGCCAGCAGTGAGAGAGCAGGGTGGGGGTACAATGAGCAGTTCTTC.

This sequence joins TRBV19 and TRBJ1-1; a weak D match, TRBD1 (5 bases). The germline V and J ends were trimmed by 5 bases and 0 bases, with 13 bases remaining between them. There are 15 residues in the CDR3. The germline CDR1 and CDR2 sequences are LNHDA and SQIVND (reference sequence). For the CDR3, the DNA is TGTGCCAGTAGTGCCGCTCAGGGCCTGAACACTGAAGCTTTCTTT. Protein: CASSAAQGLNTEAFF.

This clonotype was observed a few times. The chain links TRBV5-6 to TRBJ2-7, with TRBD2 matching 10 bases. Matching the DNA end better, TRBJ2-5 makes the J call doubtful. Germline V gives CDR1 SGHDT, CDR2 YYEEEE. The CDR3 is 14 amino acids. This chain's CDR3 is CASSFSGRRETQYF. The CDR3 coding sequence is TGTGCCAGCAGCTTTAGCGGGAGGCGAGAGACCCAGTACTTC.

The chain recombines TRBV9 with TRBJ1-2; possibly TRBD1 for D (5 bases). V was cut by 3 bases and J by 3 bases, with 9 bases left in between. The germline CDR1 and CDR2 sequences are SGDLS and YYNGEE. CDR3 size: 13 residues. CDR3 region: CASSGGVDYGYTF. The CDR3 region has the DNA TGTGCCAGCAGCGGGGGGGTGGACTATGGCTACACCTTC.

This clonotype has a handful of counts. This chain links TRBV12-3 or TRBV12-4 with TRBJ2-1, with TRBD2 as a possible D gene (6 bases). This CDR3 is built from 14 residues. V was pared by 5 bases and J by 5 bases, with 13 bases between. CDR3 loop: CASSRTKLHNEQFF. CDR3 coding DNA: TGTGCCAGCAGTCGGACTAAGCTTCACAATGAGCAGTTCTTC.

This clonotype occurred a few times. This chain joins TRBV5-6 and TRBJ2-1; the match to TRBD2 covers 7 bases. Germline trimming cut 4 bases from V and 6 bases from J; bases unmatched to any gene: 7. Germline V gene lookup returns CDR1 SGHDT and CDR2 YYEEEE. The CDR3 spans 14 residues. The DNA for the CDR3 is TGTGCCAGCAGCAATAGCGGGTGGTCCAATGAGCAGTTCTTC. Protein product: CASSNSGWSNEQFF.

In this sample, this clonotype turned up a few times. The J gene is TRBJ1-2, the V gene TRBV27, with 9 positions matching TRBD1. CDR1 is MNHEY, CDR2 SMNVEV, per germline (reference sequence). With V trimmed by 8 bases and J by 3 bases, 19 bases remained unmatched. The CDR3 consists of 18 residues. This CDR3 is CASASGGPRGDRDYGYTF. The CDR3 nucleotides read TGTGCCAGCGCTTCTGGGGGGCCCAGGGGGGACAGGGACTATGGCTACACCTTC.

The V call is TRBV3-1, the J call TRBJ2-5; weak D call: TRBD1 (5 bases). The DNA end favors TRBJ2-7, so the J call may be wrong. The germline CDR1 and CDR2 sequences are LGHDT and YNNKEL (reference sequence). This CDR3 has 16 amino acids. CDR3 protein: CASSQRATPRGAEQYF. The CDR3 DNA reads TGTGCCAGCAGCCAAAGAGCAACACCACGTGGGGCCGAGCAGTACTTC.